These 5 T cell receptor beta chains were sequenced from one sample in a study of glioma-infiltrating T cells. Using RNA template, CDR3s of TCR alpha and beta were amplified with iRepertoire arm-PCR. From the multiplex PCR reads, TCRdb called clonotypes with MiXCR, one entry per CDR3 protein. The table includes over 800 distinct CDR3 sequences, around three fifths detected once. The sequencing input was glioma tissue, nonneoplastic brain tissue, or PBMCs (not recorded which). The receptors derive from a human donor with low-grade glioma or glioblastoma, undergoing nonglioma brain surgery, or in good health (not recorded which).

To note about this clonotype: One end of the junction does not line up with germline, which may come from a read error. The chain combines TRBV27 with TRBJ1-5, with 8 nucleotides matching TRBD1. CDR3 size: 16 residues. From germline, CDR1 is MNHEY and CDR2 SMNVEV (reference sequence). The CDR3 spells CASSQGQGSVGQPQHF. DNA for the CDR3: TGTGCCAGCAGCCAAGGACAGGGATCAGTCGGTCAGCCACAGCATTTT.

By share of the sample, this clonotype is hyperexpanded (1% or more). The CDR3 nucleotides read TGCGCCAGCAGCCAAGCAGGGGAAGAGACCCAGTACTTC. This codes for CASSQAGEETQYF. The chain carries TRBV4-1 and TRBJ2-5; maybe TRBD1 (6 bases). The CDR3 runs to 13 residues. Between the trimmed V and J ends, which lost 1 base and 3 bases, there was a span of 6 bases. Per germline, CDR1 MGHRA and CDR2 YSYEKL.

The chain carries TRBV20-1 and TRBJ2-5; TRBD2 matches 10 bases. Trimming at V came to 2 bases and at J to 8 bases, leaving 2 bases not matched to a gene. CDR1 and CDR2 (germline): DFQATT, SNEGSKA (reference sequence). The CDR3 has 12 amino acids. The CDR3 spells CSARLAGGTQYF. DNA of the CDR3: TGCAGTGCTAGATTAGCGGGAGGTACCCAGTACTTC.

This clonotype is labeled large. This rearrangement joins TRBV19 to TRBJ1-1; D gene uncertain. Looked up from germline, CDR1 is LNHDA and CDR2 is SQIVND (reference sequence). The CDR3 spans 14 residues. Trimming left V 3 bases short and J 2 bases short, with 10 bases between. This chain's CDR3 is CASSMDYDNTEAFF. In nucleotides, the CDR3 is TGTGCCAGTAGTATGGACTATGACAACACTGAAGCTTTCTTT.

By share, this clonotype ranks as medium-sized. The CDR3 here is CASSAAAGTGRLGSYNEQFF. The DNA for the CDR3 is TGTGCCAGTAGTGCTGCCGCGGGGACAGGGCGTCTAGGCTCCTACAATGAGCAGTTCTTC. The chain links TRBV19 to TRBJ2-1; 9 nucleotides align to TRBD1. The CDR3 is made up of 20 amino acids. CDR1 and CDR2 from the germline V gene are LNHDA and SQIVND (reference sequence). V lost 5 bases and J lost 0; bases outside the gene matches: 17.